This T cell receptor beta chain was profiled in a study of shared clonotypes between healthy human individuals (dated by TCRdb to the early 2020s). Regarding the research as a whole: A few men and a couple of women, aged 18 to 49 years, made up the cohort. For each donor, CD4 naive and CD4 memory were each run on three plates, CD8 naive on two plates, and CD8 memory on one plate. Blood TCR repertoires of roughly five healthy adults were deeply sequenced to estimate repertoire size and the extent of clonotype sharing between individuals. To increase sequencing depth and limit assay-specific biases, TCR repertoire library preparation and sequencing were carried out by different laboratories using diverse techniques. Leukapheresis yielded between about 0.9 and 9 billion PBMCs per donor.

Measured from the cysteine to the phenylalanine, the CDR3 is 15 residues long. The entry retains the CDR3 DNA only, 45 bases that are in frame from base 1. The CDR1 and CDR2 encoded by the germline V gene are MDHEN and SYDVKM. The germline ends are 16 bases apart after V is trimmed by 4 bases and J by 3 bases. Healthy HIV-negative adults with no recently reported acute infections or vaccinations were included as donors. Every donor was a Caucasian adult residing in Nashville, Tennessee, USA. CD4+ T cells were enriched by magnetic negative selection, after which naive cells were positively selected on CD45RA and the negative fraction was taken as the memory subset. Blood was obtained by leukapheresis, after which PBMCs were separated by Ficoll-Histopaque density gradient centrifugation and cryopreserved in liquid nitrogen vapor phase. Analytical flow cytometry was used to check the purity and quantity of each magnetically sorted T cell population. Genomic DNA was isolated from every sorted fraction and measured by UV absorbance on a Nanodrop 2000c.

Points the paper makes about the study in general: Higher generation probabilities were observed for clonotypes shared by all four sorted-subset donors than for non-shared clonotypes. Even with the large sequencing depth, rarefaction of the sorted-subset datasets indicated that sequencing was incomplete. Sharing across a few donors was observed for around 5% of naive CD4, less than 4% of naive CD8, 2% to 2.5% of memory CD4, and roughly 0.4% of memory CD8 clonotypes. The genetic and exposure-history diversity represented was limited by the small number of donors. Based on pairwise subsampling, the degree of clonotype sharing among donors was expected to be affected by sequencing depth. Estimated clonotype richness was generally larger for naive than for memory subsets. Sampling was restricted to blood, and TCR repertoires in tissues likely differ from the TCR repertoires found in blood.

TCR CDR3 regions were amplified from genomic DNA by multiplex PCR using the deep immunoSEQ assay. For each cell subset, the extracted genomic DNA was distributed evenly across all wells of several immunoSEQ 96-well plates, and each plate served as one replicate. For sorted subsets, each replicate PCR was loaded with approximately 200 ng genomic DNA, equivalent to 30,000 or so T cell genomes. Purified libraries were measured with a Qubit 3.0 fluorometer, size-checked on a Bioanalyzer 2100, and measured again with the KAPA Library Quantification kit. Each immunoSEQ 96-well plate was sequenced on its own single-read 150-cycle Illumina NextSeq 550 flow cell. Concerning the study's data processing: The immunoSEQ output contained only junctional sequences without quality scores, so filtering could not match that applied to full-length reads. Sequences were annotated with PyIR, a Python wrapper for IgBLAST v1.9, and V/J genes and CDR3 were assigned using IMGT germline references. Reads were removed for weak V/J assignments (E-value above 1e-6), missing CDR3, stop codons, out-of-frame junctions, or ambiguous translated residues. A V3J clonotype was defined by an identical inferred V gene, J gene, and CDR3 amino acid sequence. Percentage overlap between repertoires was calculated by dividing the number of shared unique clonotypes by the size of the smaller repertoire. RTK rarefaction, the Chao1 estimator, and Recon v2.1 estimates of unobserved clonotypes were used to assess repertoire richness. For all TCRbeta clonotypes obtained by the gDNA method from a handful of donors, generation probabilities were computed with OLGA. TCRdb took over this immuneACCESS table, retaining in-frame rearrangements with V and J assigned. Such tables are incomplete; in checked studies, under half of the missing clones stem from an unresolved V gene, and the remainder is unexplained. From that table come the V and J calls and clone size; the DNA was used to work out D and trimming. Within this sample are 2,500,000 or so clones, with around 92% of them counted one time only. The ten largest clones represent roughly 0.34% of the sample.

Notes on this clone: Its antigen has not been determined. It has no much larger one-base neighbor in the sample; base qualities were not kept.

This receptor was taken from a man between 18 and 29 years old in good health. Some clones in this sample may be carry-over from other donors' samples. The chain is made from TRBV28 and TRBJ2-7; the D gene is perhaps TRBD2, on 7 matching bases. Sequencing was carried out using naive CD4+ T cells from PBMCs. This specimen's cell subset or site label, per the study, means: CD45RA+ positively selected. CDR3 reads: CASSSSGEGVYEQYF. The nucleotide sequence reads as follows: TGTGCCAGCAGTTCATCAGGGGAGGGAGTCTACGAGCAGTACTTC.